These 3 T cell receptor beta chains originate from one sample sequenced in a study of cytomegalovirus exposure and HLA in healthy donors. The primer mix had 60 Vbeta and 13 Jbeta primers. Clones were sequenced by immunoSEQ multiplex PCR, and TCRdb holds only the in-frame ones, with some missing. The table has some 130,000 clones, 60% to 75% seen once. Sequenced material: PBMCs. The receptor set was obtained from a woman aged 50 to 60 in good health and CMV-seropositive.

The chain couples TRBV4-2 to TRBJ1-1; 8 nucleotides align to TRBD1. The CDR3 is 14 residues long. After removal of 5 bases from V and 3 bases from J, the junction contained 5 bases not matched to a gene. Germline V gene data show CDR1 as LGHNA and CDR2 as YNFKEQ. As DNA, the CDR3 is TGTGCCAGCAGCGAGACAGGGGTGGACACTGAAGCTTTCTTT. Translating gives CASSETGVDTEAFF.

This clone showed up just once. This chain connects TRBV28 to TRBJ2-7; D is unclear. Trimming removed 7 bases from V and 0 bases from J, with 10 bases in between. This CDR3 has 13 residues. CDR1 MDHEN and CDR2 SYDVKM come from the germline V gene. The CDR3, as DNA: TGTGCCAGCATTTCAGGTCACTCCTACGAGCAGTACTTC. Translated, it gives CASISGHSYEQYF. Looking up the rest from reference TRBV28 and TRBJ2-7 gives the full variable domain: DVKVTQSSRYLVKRTGEKVFLECVQDMDHENMFWYRQDPGLGLRLIYFSYDVKMKEKGDIPEGYSVSREKKERFSLILESASTNQTSMYLCASISGHSYEQYFGPGTRLTVT.

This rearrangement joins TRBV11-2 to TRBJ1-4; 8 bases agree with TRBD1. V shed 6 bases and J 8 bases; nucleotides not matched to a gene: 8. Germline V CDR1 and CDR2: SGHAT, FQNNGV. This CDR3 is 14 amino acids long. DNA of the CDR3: TGTGCCAGCAGGAGGACAGGGCTAAGGGAAAAACTGTTTTTT. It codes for CASRRTGLREKLFF.